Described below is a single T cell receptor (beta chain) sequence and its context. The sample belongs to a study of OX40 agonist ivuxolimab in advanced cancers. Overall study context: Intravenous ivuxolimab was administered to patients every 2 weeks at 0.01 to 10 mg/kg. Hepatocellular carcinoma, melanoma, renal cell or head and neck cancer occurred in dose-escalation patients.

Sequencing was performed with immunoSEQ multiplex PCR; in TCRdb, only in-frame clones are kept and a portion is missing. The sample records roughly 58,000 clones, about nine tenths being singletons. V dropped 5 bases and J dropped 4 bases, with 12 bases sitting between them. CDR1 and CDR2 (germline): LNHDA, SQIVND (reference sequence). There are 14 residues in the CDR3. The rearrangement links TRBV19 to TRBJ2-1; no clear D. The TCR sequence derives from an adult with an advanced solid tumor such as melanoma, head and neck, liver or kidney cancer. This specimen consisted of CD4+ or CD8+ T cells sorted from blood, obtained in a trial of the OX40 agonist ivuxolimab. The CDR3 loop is CASSLPLSYNEQFF. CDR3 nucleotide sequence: TGTGCCAGTAGTCTGCCCCTGTCTTACAATGAGCAGTTCTTC.